The T cell receptor beta chain under discussion was sequenced for a study of sequential checkpoint blockade in melanoma. On the study more broadly: After both sequences, patients received maintenance nivolumab.

The method was immunoSEQ multiplex PCR; TCRdb's version includes in-frame clones alone and lacks a portion of them. The sample lists fewer than 4,500 clones, around 15% occurring once. Treatment reported: randomized to nivolumab then ipilimumab (arm A) or the reverse (arm B). This clone was recorded only once. The CDR3 has 16 amino acids. V was trimmed by 3 bases and J by 8 bases, leaving 25 bases between them. CDR1 is SQVTM and CDR2 is ANQGSEA in the germline V gene. This sequence originates from a human donor with melanoma. V gene TRBV29-1 combines with J gene TRBJ1-2; D ambiguous. The starting material was tumor tissue (inferred from file names), obtained from a patient given nivolumab and ipilimumab in sequence. The CDR3 here is CSVDAPHPRPPNGYTF. DNA of the CDR3: TGCAGCGTTGATGCCCCGCATCCTCGTCCACCCAACGGCTACACCTTC.